The rows below give T cell receptor beta chains drawn from one sample of a study of shared clonotypes between healthy human individuals. Measured with immunoSEQ multiplex PCR; TCRdb has only the in-frame clones, and not every one. The repertoire holds roughly 700,000 clones, with 74% as singletons. The material sequenced was memory CD4+ T cells sorted from blood. These receptors were collected from a woman in her twenties or thirties in good health. Each CDR3 is given with its conserved first and last residue.

V | CDR3
TRBV6-5 | CASSYDRGYGYTF
TRBV29-1 | CSVQEAGYTEAFF
TRBV4-1 | CASSHLGRVAGGGETQYF
TRBV28 | CASTRDRENDEAFF
TRBV28 | CASSLRGHRWLNEKLFF
TRBV7-2 | CASSLVQGNGEQYF
TRBV7-2 | CASSLQAGGPRNEQFF
TRBV2 | CASRDGTVNTEAFF
TRBV6-1 | CASSEAGWAPSDEQFF
TRBV13 | CASSPGLAGGPTNEQFF
TRBV6-1 | CASSWGVGNEQFF
TRBV28 | CASSLAGTRAVEQFF
TRBV6-1 | CASSELGRRYEQYF
TRBV15 | CATSRGSGGGSYNEQFF
TRBV11-3 | CASSSTSGAAYNEQFF
TRBV30 | CAWSYYGTYEQYF
TRBV7-9 | CASSSRGGSSGNTIYF
TRBV6-1 | CASSEAPTYEQYF
TRBV19 | CAVQDRPNTEAFF
TRBV19 | CASSKGLEWTEAFF
TRBV6-5 | CASRRTSGDYNEQFF
TRBV6-4 | CASRKDSSHGYTF
TRBV11-2 | CASSFVNYNEQFF
TRBV11-2 | CASSARPEEAFF
TRBV14 | CASSQGQGGSYEQYF
TRBV7-2 | CASSFPRVGRQETQYF
TRBV28 | CASSPLGHDSGANVLTF
TRBV11-2 | CASSLGLAGPLEQYF
TRBV18 | CASSQGQGRYEQYF
TRBV2 | CASSRGQAGGYSGNTIYF
TRBV5-4 | CASSLVGQSYGYTF
TRBV27 | CASKPTGTGHSNQPQHF
TRBV5-1 | CASSLGGQVADTQYF
TRBV6-5 | CASSFGRNVGQYF
TRBV29-1 | CSVDSGGGYEQYF
TRBV18 | CASSPGQGGPYEQYF
TRBV10-3 | CAIGWEATDTQYF
TRBV2 | CASSGDAYEQYF
TRBV7-6 | CASSDQGSTIYF
TRBV28 | CASRPQGRWGETQYF
TRBV6-5 | CASSYGTASSGEQFF
TRBV11-2 | CASSLDGRGSYGYTF
TRBV29-1 | CSAFPGRGTEGYTF
TRBV5-1 | CASSGTGGTEAFF
TRBV9 | CASSWTSGSYNEQFF
TRBV5-6 | CASSSTLGLQSYTF
TRBV7-9 | CASSLMTGGDTEAFF